Following are 10 T cell receptor beta chains from one sample sequenced in a study of cytomegalovirus exposure and HLA in healthy donors. PCR amplification relied on 60 Vbeta primers (plus 13 Jbeta primers). The method was immunoSEQ multiplex PCR; TCRdb's version includes in-frame clones alone and lacks a portion of them. The sample consists of fewer than 250,000 clones, roughly 80% of them appearing once. The sample was PBMCs. The receptors come from a man aged 25-45 years in good health and CMV-seronegative.

This sequence joins TRBV7-9 and TRBJ1-2, with 8 bases lining up with TRBD1. The CDR3 length is 14 residues. The V segment lost 1 base and the J segment 4 bases; nucleotides outside the gene matches: 2. The germline V gene has CDR1 SEHNR and CDR2 FQNEAQ (reference sequence). The CDR3 here is CASSLVGTGYGYTF. The DNA of the CDR3 is TGTGCCAGCAGCTTAGTGGGGACAGGCTATGGCTACACCTTC.

This clone was counted once. This chain links TRBV19 with TRBJ1-2; perhaps TRBD1 as D (6 bases). CDR3 length: 15 residues. The germline CDR1 and CDR2 sequences are LNHDA and SQIVND (reference sequence). Trimming stripped 4 bases from V and 4 bases from J, with 16 bases between. Here the CDR3 reads CASSRNRDGSYGYTF. For the CDR3, the DNA is TGTGCCAGTAGTAGGAACAGGGATGGAAGCTATGGCTACACCTTC.

This chain links TRBV27 with TRBJ2-3; 8 positions agree with TRBD1. The CDR3 has 14 residues. With 7 bases clipped from V and 4 bases from J, the junction kept 7 bases outside the gene matches. Per the germline V gene, CDR1 is MNHEY and CDR2 is SMNVEV (reference sequence). This CDR3 is CASTRTGWSDTQYF. In DNA, the CDR3 is TGTGCCAGCACCCGGACAGGGTGGTCAGATACGCAGTATTTT.

The CDR3 nucleotides read TGTGCCATCAGTGACTCGGGACAGGGGAGCTACGAGCAGTACTTC. Translating gives CAISDSGQGSYEQYF. The chain employs TRBV10-3 and TRBJ2-5; 10 positions agree with TRBD1. The J call may be wrong; the DNA end is better matched by TRBJ2-7. The CDR3 extends over 15 amino acids. Germline lookup yields CDR1 ENHRY and CDR2 SYGVKD.

The chain combines TRBV27 with TRBJ2-7; D remains ambiguous. The CDR3 has 18 residues. Germline V gives CDR1 MNHEY, CDR2 SMNVEV (reference sequence). The ends were cut back, 4 bases at V and 3 bases at J, with 25 bases in the middle. The CDR3 DNA sequence: TGTGCCAGCAGTTACCCCCATGTAGTGGTGTCCCTTTTCTACGAGCAGTACTTC. This codes for CASSYPHVVVSLFYEQYF.

The V and J genes are TRBV7-2 and TRBJ2-1; D may be TRBD1 (6 bases). This CDR3 has 15 residues. Germline values: CDR1 SGHTA, CDR2 FQGNSA. Trimming took off 2 bases at V and 0 bases at J, with 8 bases between the two ends. CDR3 residues: CASSLQGGSYNEQFF. DNA of the CDR3: TGTGCCAGCAGCTTACAAGGGGGCTCCTACAATGAGCAGTTCTTC. Combining the CDR3 with reference TRBV7-2 and TRBJ2-1 gives the whole variable domain GAGVSQSPSNKVTEKGKDVELRCDPISGHTALYWYRQSLGQGLEFLIYFQGNSAPDKSGLPSDRFSAERTGGSVSTLTIQRTQQEDSAVYLCASSLQGGSYNEQFFGPGTRLTVL.

The chain carries TRBV7-2 and TRBJ2-5; 8 nucleotides match TRBD2. Germline CDR1 reads SGHTA; CDR2 reads FQGNSA. With 5 bases clipped from V and 4 bases from J, the junction kept 6 bases outside the gene matches. The CDR3 runs to 14 residues. CDR3 residues: CASSVGGAGETQYF. The CDR3 DNA reads as TGTGCCAGCAGCGTCGGGGGGGCGGGAGAGACCCAGTACTTC.

V usage is TRBV7-2 and J usage is TRBJ2-5, with 7 positions matching TRBD2. Looked up from germline, CDR1 is SGHTA and CDR2 is FQGNSA. The junction had 3 bases not matched to a gene; V was cut back by 6 bases and J by 2 bases. The CDR3 has 13 residues. CDR3 protein: CASSQRGQETQYF. Here the CDR3 DNA reads TGTGCCAGCAGTCAGCGGGGACAAGAGACCCAGTACTTC.

This rearrangement joins TRBV18 to TRBJ1-1; D unresolved. This CDR3 spans 13 amino acids. V was cut by 4 bases and J by 4 bases, with 10 bases left in between. CDR1 KGHSH and CDR2 LQKENI come from the germline V gene. The CDR3 DNA sequence: TGTGCCAGCTCACGAAGCGGGAGCACTGAAGCTTTCTTT. Protein: CASSRSGSTEAFF.

There are a few counts of this clone. The gene calls are TRBV27 and TRBJ2-7; D gene uncertain. The CDR3 length is 15 residues. V was cut by 5 bases and J by 0 bases, with 14 bases left in between. CDR1 MNHEY and CDR2 SMNVEV come from the germline V gene (reference sequence). The CDR3 here is CASSRSGTVSYEQYF. DNA of the CDR3: TGTGCCAGCAGTAGATCCGGCACAGTCTCCTACGAGCAGTACTTC.